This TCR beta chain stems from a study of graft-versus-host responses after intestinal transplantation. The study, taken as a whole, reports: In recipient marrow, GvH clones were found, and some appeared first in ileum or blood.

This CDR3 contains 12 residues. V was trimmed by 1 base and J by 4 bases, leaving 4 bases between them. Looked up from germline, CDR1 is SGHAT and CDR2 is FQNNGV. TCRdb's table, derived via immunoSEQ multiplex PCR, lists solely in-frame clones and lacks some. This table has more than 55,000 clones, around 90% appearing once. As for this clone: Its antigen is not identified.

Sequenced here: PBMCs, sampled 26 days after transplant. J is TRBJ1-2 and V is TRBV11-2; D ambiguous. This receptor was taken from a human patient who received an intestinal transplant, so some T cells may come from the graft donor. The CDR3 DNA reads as TGTGCCAGCAGCTTAGGGGCCTATGGCTACACCTTC. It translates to CASSLGAYGYTF. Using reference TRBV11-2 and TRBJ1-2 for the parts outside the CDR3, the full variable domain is EAGVAQSPRYKIIEKRQSVAFWCNPISGHATLYWYQQILGQGPKLLIQFQNNGVVDDSQLPKDRFSAERLKGVDSTLKIQPAKLEDSAVYLCASSLGAYGYTFGSGTRLTVV.